These T cell receptor beta chains were read from a single sample in a study of T-cell memory formation after mild COVID-19. One entry per CDR3 protein, called by TCRdb with MiXCR from the 5' RACE reads. Of 300,000 or so distinct CDR3 sequences listed, around 16% are singletons. The sequencing sample was made of PBMCs or a T cell subset sorted from them (not recorded which). All receptors derive from a young man who had mild COVID-19 (a few samples of this study predate the infection). Cell type and time point are not known. The CDR3 runs from the conserved cysteine through the conserved F or W. A D gene is named only where the DNA matches it firmly. Size values are once, few and many counts, or a class for expanded clones, and some rows have none.

D: TRBD2
J: TRBJ2-5
length: 17
size: -
V: TRBV4-2
CDR3: CASSELGVAGAQETQYF
DNA: TGTGCCAGCAGCGAGCTAGGGGTAGCGGGGGCCCAAGAGACCCAGTACTTC

D: -
J: TRBJ1-2
length: 16
size: few
V: TRBV12-3/TRBV12-4
CDR3: CASTAGPWDRLPLGTF
DNA: TGTGCCAGCACGGCAGGGCCCTGGGACCGCCTCCCTCTCGGCACCTTC

D: -
J: TRBJ2-3
length: 15
size: few
V: TRBV5-4
CDR3: CASSRDLISTDTQYF
DNA: TGTGCCAGCAGCCGGGACCTTATCAGCACAGATACGCAGTATTTT

D: TRBD2
J: TRBJ2-1
length: 15
size: -
V: TRBV20-1
CDR3: CSANRPRGVSREQFF
DNA: TGCAGTGCCAACCGACCCCGGGGGGTTAGCCGTGAGCAGTTCTTC

D: TRBD1
J: TRBJ1-4
length: 16
size: -
V: TRBV7-9
CDR3: CASSLTTGGEDEKLFF
DNA: TGTGCCAGCAGCTTAACCACAGGGGGCGAGGATGAAAAACTGTTTTTT

D: -
J: TRBJ2-3
length: 16
size: -
V: TRBV6-4
CDR3: CASSRDSRSGADTQYF
DNA: TGTGCCAGCAGCCGGGACTCCCGGAGTGGGGCAGATACGCAGTATTTT

D: -
J: TRBJ2-3
length: 15
size: -
V: TRBV6-2/TRBV6-3
CDR3: CASSYSGWRTDTQYF
DNA: TGTGCCAGCAGTTACTCGGGGTGGAGGACAGATACGCAGTATTTT

D: TRBD1
J: TRBJ2-7
length: 15
size: once
V: TRBV18
CDR3: CASSAGTGFGGEQYF
DNA: TGTGCCAGCTCAGCCGGGACAGGGTTCGGTGGCGAGCAGTACTTC

D: -
J: TRBJ1-2
length: 14
size: few
V: TRBV4-1
CDR3: CASSQEWGPYGYTF
DNA: TGCGCCAGCAGCCAAGAGTGGGGCCCTTATGGCTACACCTTC

D: TRBD2
J: TRBJ2-7
length: 13
size: -
V: TRBV30
CDR3: CACNGLAGYEQYF
DNA: TGTGCCTGTAACGGACTAGCGGGCTACGAGCAGTACTTC

D: -
J: TRBJ2-7
length: 15
size: many
V: TRBV6-5
CDR3: CASSYSGIAVYEQYF
DNA: TGTGCCAGCAGTTACTCGGGTATAGCCGTCTACGAGCAGTACTTC

D: -
J: TRBJ1-2
length: 15
size: -
V: TRBV7-9
CDR3: CASTSLGTPNYGYTF
DNA: TGTGCCAGCACCTCACTCGGGACTCCTAACTATGGCTACACCTTC

D: -
J: TRBJ1-1
length: 12
size: -
V: TRBV10-1
CDR3: CASSGPNTEAFF
DNA: TGCGCCAGCTCGGGACCGAACACTGAAGCTTTCTTT

D: -
J: TRBJ2-1
length: 14
size: -
V: TRBV9
CDR3: CASSVGEAYNEQFF
DNA: TGTGCCAGCAGCGTAGGGGAAGCCTACAATGAGCAGTTCTTC

D: TRBD1
J: TRBJ1-1
length: 15
size: few
V: TRBV5-1
CDR3: CASAEGTVLNTEAFF
DNA: TGCGCCAGCGCCGAAGGGACAGTTTTGAACACTGAAGCTTTCTTT

D: -
J: TRBJ2-2
length: 13
size: -
V: TRBV6-5
CDR3: CASSYSITGELFF
DNA: TGTGCCAGCAGTTACAGCATCACCGGGGAGCTGTTTTTT

D: TRBD1
J: TRBJ1-5
length: 15
size: few
V: TRBV4-3
CDR3: CASSRRTGRNQPQHF
DNA: TGCGCCAGCAGCCGCCGGACAGGGCGGAATCAGCCCCAGCATTTT

D: -
J: TRBJ2-5
length: 13
size: -
V: TRBV30
CDR3: CAWTPGWRETQYF
DNA: TGTGCCTGGACTCCAGGGTGGAGGGAGACCCAGTACTTC

D: -
J: TRBJ2-1
length: 14
size: -
V: TRBV4-3
CDR3: CASSQESRAWEQFF
DNA: TGCGCCAGCAGCCAAGAGAGCAGGGCCTGGGAGCAGTTCTTC

D: -
J: TRBJ2-1
length: 17
size: -
V: TRBV10-3
CDR3: CAISVNQLGVAYNEQFF
DNA: TGTGCCATCAGTGTCAATCAGTTGGGGGTCGCCTACAATGAGCAGTTCTTC

D: TRBD1
J: TRBJ2-2
length: 16
size: -
V: TRBV5-1
CDR3: CASSPGTGGITGELFF
DNA: TGCGCCAGCAGCCCGGGAACAGGGGGAATCACCGGGGAGCTGTTTTTT

D: -
J: TRBJ1-1
length: 15
size: -
V: TRBV12-3/TRBV12-4
CDR3: CASSLGVSGNTEAFF
DNA: TGTGCCAGCAGTTTAGGGGTATCGGGAAACACTGAAGCTTTCTTT

D: -
J: TRBJ2-6
length: 13
size: few
V: TRBV29-1
CDR3: CSVERSGANVLTF
DNA: TGCAGCGTTGAGCGGTCTGGGGCCAACGTCCTGACTTTC

D: -
J: TRBJ2-2
length: 14
size: -
V: TRBV6-2/TRBV6-3
CDR3: CASSRLAGTGELFF
DNA: TGTGCCAGCAGTCGACTCGCGGGCACCGGGGAGCTGTTTTTT

D: -
J: TRBJ1-2
length: 14
size: many
V: TRBV5-1
CDR3: CASSQDSPNYGYTF
DNA: TGCGCCAGCAGCCAAGACAGCCCTAACTATGGCTACACCTTC

D: TRBD1
J: TRBJ1-2
length: 13
size: -
V: TRBV20-1
CDR3: CSARDQGERGYTF
DNA: TGCAGTGCTAGAGATCAGGGGGAGCGGGGCTACACCTTC

D: -
J: TRBJ1-1
length: 16
size: few
V: TRBV5-1
CDR3: CASSPRSDTTNTEAFF
DNA: TGCGCCAGCAGCCCCCGCTCCGACACTACCAACACTGAAGCTTTCTTT

D: -
J: TRBJ1-1
length: 12
size: few
V: TRBV29-1
CDR3: CSVVRQGTEAFF
DNA: TGCAGCGTTGTTCGCCAGGGCACTGAAGCTTTCTTT

D: TRBD1
J: TRBJ2-5
length: 14
size: few
V: TRBV5-4
CDR3: CASTKQGAGETQYF
DNA: TGTGCCAGCACCAAACAGGGGGCGGGAGAGACCCAGTACTTC

D: -
J: TRBJ2-3
length: 13
size: -
V: TRBV12-3/TRBV12-4
CDR3: CASSTGTRDTQYF
DNA: TGTGCCAGCAGCACAGGGACGCGTGATACGCAGTATTTT